Presented here are 8 T cell receptor beta chains from one specimen sequenced in a study of cytomegalovirus exposure and HLA in healthy donors (dated by TCRdb to the late 2010s). Library creation used the immunoSEQ multiplex PCR assay. For the multiplex PCR, a mixture combining 60 forward primers for TCR Vbeta segments and 13 reverse primers for TCR Jbeta segments was used. The table was pulled from immuneACCESS by TCRdb, which kept in-frame rearrangements only. Such tables lose some clones; where checked, under half of the loss comes from unresolved V genes, and the rest has no known cause. The sample profile shows 160,000 or so clones; 70% to 85% of them were found once. The ten most abundant clones make up roughly 6.5% of the sample. Sequencing input: PBMCs. The receptors originated from a man aged 50-60 years in good health and CMV-seropositive.

The V and J genes are TRBV7-3 and TRBJ2-1; tentative D call: TRBD1 (7 bases). Germline-derived CDR1 and CDR2 are SGHTA and FQGTGA. There are 13 residues in the CDR3. Between the trimmed V and J ends, which lost 3 bases and 10 bases, there was a span of 13 bases. CDR3 loop: CASSFRDSGEQFF. The CDR3 coding sequence is TGTGCCAGCAGCTTTCGGGACAGCGGGGAGCAGTTCTTC.

This chain uses TRBV7-9 with TRBJ2-3; D remains ambiguous. Germline V gene data show CDR1 as SEHNR and CDR2 as FQNEAQ (reference sequence). V lost 0 bases to trimming and J lost 3 bases, with 7 bases between them. The CDR3 has 14 residues. CDR3: CASSLAPETDTQYF. The CDR3 nucleotides are TGTGCCAGCAGCTTAGCGCCCGAGACAGATACGCAGTATTTT.

Only a few counts were recorded for this clone. The genes are TRBV19 and TRBJ2-7, with 9 bases lining up with TRBD2. The germline V gene encodes CDR1 LNHDA and CDR2 SQIVND (reference sequence). The CDR3 is made up of 14 amino acids. V trimming: 3 bases; J trimming: 5 bases; junction bases outside the gene matches: 5. The CDR3 region has the DNA TGTGCCAGTAGTATCGGACTAGCGTCGCACGAGCAGTACTTC. Encoded protein: CASSIGLASHEQYF.

This clone was detected only once. The rearrangement joins TRBV2 to TRBJ2-2; 8 bases fit TRBD1. The CDR3 loop spans 19 amino acids. After removal of 5 bases from V and 6 bases from J, the junction contained 20 bases not matched to a gene. In germline, CDR1 is SNHLY, CDR2 FYNNEI. The DNA for the CDR3 is TGTGCCAGCAGTTCAACAGGGGGTAACACCCTTTCACCTTCCGGGGAGCTGTTTTTT. Its translation: CASSSTGGNTLSPSGELFF.

The chain employs TRBV19 and TRBJ1-1; TRBD1 agrees at 7 bases. V trimming: 5 bases; J trimming: 3 bases; junction bases outside the gene matches: 9. The CDR3 extends over 15 amino acids. The germline CDR1 and CDR2 sequences are LNHDA and SQIVND (reference sequence). CDR3 nucleotide sequence: TGTGCCAGTAGTCCCCTGACAGGGAGAGACACTGAAGCTTTCTTT. Protein product: CASSPLTGRDTEAFF.

This clone was seen once. V gene TRBV28 combines with J gene TRBJ2-5; D is perhaps TRBD2 (5 bases). The length of the CDR3 is 17 residues. V dropped 8 bases and J dropped 2 bases, with 24 bases sitting between them. Germline V lookup: CDR1 MDHEN, CDR2 SYDVKM. The CDR3 loop is CASSPAETGSFQETQYF. The CDR3 DNA reads as TGTGCCAGCTCCCCAGCAGAGACGGGAAGTTTTCAAGAGACCCAGTACTTC.

There are a few counts of this clone. This rearrangement joins TRBV29-1 to TRBJ1-4, with D maybe TRBD1 (5 bases). Germline V CDR1 and CDR2: SQVTM, ANQGSEA. The CDR3 is made up of 14 amino acids. V was trimmed by 1 base and J by 3 bases, leaving 9 bases between them. CDR3 nucleotide sequence: TGCAGCGTTGAAGCGACAGCTCCTAATGAAAAACTGTTTTTT. This sequence encodes CSVEATAPNEKLFF.

The chain uses TRBV19 and TRBJ1-3, with TRBD1 matching 7 bases. This CDR3 is 14 amino acids long. V lost 6 bases to trimming and J lost 0 bases; unmatched junction nucleotides: 2. Germline lookup yields CDR1 LNHDA and CDR2 SQIVND (reference sequence). CDR3 sequence reads: CASSGDSSGNTIYF. In nucleotides, the CDR3 is TGTGCCAGTAGCGGGGACAGCTCTGGAAACACCATATATTTT. Based on the CDR3 plus reference TRBV19 and TRBJ1-3, the full variable domain is DGGITQSPKYLFRKEGQNVTLSCEQNLNHDAMYWYRQDPGQGLRLIYYSQIVNDFQKGDIAEGYSVSREKKESFPLTVTSAQKNPTAFYLCASSGDSSGNTIYFGEGSWLTVV.